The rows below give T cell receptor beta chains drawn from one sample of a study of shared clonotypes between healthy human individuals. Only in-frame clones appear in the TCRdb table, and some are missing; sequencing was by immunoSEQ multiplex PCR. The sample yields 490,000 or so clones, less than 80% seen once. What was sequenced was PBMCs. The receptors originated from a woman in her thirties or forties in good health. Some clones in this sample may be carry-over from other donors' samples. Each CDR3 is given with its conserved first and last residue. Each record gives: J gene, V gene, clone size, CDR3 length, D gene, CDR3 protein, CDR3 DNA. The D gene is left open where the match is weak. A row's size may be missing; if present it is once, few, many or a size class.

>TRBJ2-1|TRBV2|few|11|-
CASPPRHEQFF
TGTGCCAGTCCCCCGCGCCATGAGCAGTTCTTC
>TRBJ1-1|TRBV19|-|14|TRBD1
CASSPSDRVPEAFF
TGTGCCAGTAGTCCCTCGGACAGGGTCCCCGAAGCTTTCTTT
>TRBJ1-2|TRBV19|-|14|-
CASAGTPENYGYTF
TGTGCCAGTGCCGGGACCCCAGAAAACTATGGCTACACCTTC
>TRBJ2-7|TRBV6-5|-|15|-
CASSSSIVGAYEQYF
TGTGCCAGCAGTTCGTCAATAGTCGGGGCTTACGAGCAGTACTTC
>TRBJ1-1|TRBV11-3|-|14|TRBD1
CASSHRGSSTEAFF
TGTGCCAGCAGCCACAGGGGGAGCTCCACTGAAGCTTTCTTT
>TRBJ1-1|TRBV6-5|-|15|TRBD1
CASRPSGTGGTEAFF
TGTGCCAGCAGACCGTCAGGGACAGGGGGCACTGAAGCTTTCTTT
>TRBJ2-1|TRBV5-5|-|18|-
CASSLGPGQGGAYNEQFF
TGTGCCAGCAGCTTGGGTCCCGGGCAGGGCGGCGCCTACAATGAGCAGTTCTTC
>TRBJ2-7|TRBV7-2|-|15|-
CASSLGVVPSYEQYF
TGTGCCAGCAGCTTAGGGGTCGTGCCCTCCTACGAGCAGTACTTC
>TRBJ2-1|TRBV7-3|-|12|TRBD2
CASSPGTSTLFF
TGTGCCAGCAGCCCCGGGACTAGCACTCTGTTCTTC
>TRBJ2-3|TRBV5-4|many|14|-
CASSLIGLQDTQYF
TGTGCCAGCAGCTTGATAGGACTGCAAGATACGCAGTATTTT
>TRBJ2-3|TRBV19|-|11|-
CASKNTDTQYF
TGTGCCAGTAAGAACACAGATACGCAGTATTTT
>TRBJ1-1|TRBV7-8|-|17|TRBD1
CASSPNPGQPMNTEAFF
TGTGCCAGCAGTCCTAACCCGGGACAGCCGATGAACACTGAAGCTTTCTTT
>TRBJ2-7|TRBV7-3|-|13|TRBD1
CASSLGTGGEQYF
TGTGCCAGCAGCTTAGGGACAGGGGGCGAGCAGTACTTC
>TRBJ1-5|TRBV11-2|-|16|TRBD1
CASSSSPDRVNQPQHF
TGTGCCAGCAGCTCTTCCCCGGACAGGGTAAATCAGCCCCAGCATTTT
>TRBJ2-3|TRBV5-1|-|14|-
CASSLGSPTDTQYF
TGCGCCAGCAGCTTGGGGAGCCCCACAGATACGCAGTATTTT
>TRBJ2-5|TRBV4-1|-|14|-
CASSRSETGETQYF
TGCGCCAGCAGCCGGTCCGAAACGGGGGAGACCCAGTACTTC
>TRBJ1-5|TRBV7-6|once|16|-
CASSFERRPSNQPQHF
TGTGCCAGCAGCTTTGAACGGCGACCTAGCAATCAGCCCCAGCATTTT
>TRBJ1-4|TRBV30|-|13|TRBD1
CAWSEGAAEKLFF
TGTGCCTGGAGTGAGGGGGCGGCTGAAAAACTGTTTTTT
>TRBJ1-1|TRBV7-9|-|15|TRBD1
CASSLGQGRRTEAFF
TGTGCCAGCAGCTTAGGACAGGGGAGGAGGACTGAAGCTTTCTTT
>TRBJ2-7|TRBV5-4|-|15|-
CASSLVGQDPYEQYF
TGTGCCAGCAGCTTGGTGGGGCAGGACCCCTACGAGCAGTACTTC
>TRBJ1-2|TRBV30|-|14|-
CAWSIGSANYGYTF
TGTGCCTGGAGTATCGGGAGCGCTAACTATGGCTACACCTTC
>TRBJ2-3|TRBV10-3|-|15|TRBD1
CAISEMGQHTDTQYF
TGTGCCATCAGTGAGATGGGACAGCACACAGATACGCAGTATTTT
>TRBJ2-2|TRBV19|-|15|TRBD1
CASSAHTGGTGELFF
TGTGCCAGTAGTGCACATACAGGGGGCACCGGGGAGCTGTTTTTT
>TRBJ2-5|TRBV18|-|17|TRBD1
CASSPPRPGGYQETQYF
TGTGCCAGCTCACCACCTAGGCCAGGGGGCTACCAAGAGACCCAGTACTTC
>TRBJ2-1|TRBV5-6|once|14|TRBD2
CASISRTSGNEQFF
TGTGCCAGCATATCCCGGACTAGCGGAAATGAGCAGTTCTTC
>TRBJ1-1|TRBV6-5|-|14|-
CASKKGFLGTEAFF
TGTGCCAGCAAAAAGGGGTTTTTGGGCACTGAAGCTTTCTTT
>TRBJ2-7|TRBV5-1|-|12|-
CASSYDGYEQYF
TGCGCCAGCAGCTACGACGGGTACGAGCAGTACTTC
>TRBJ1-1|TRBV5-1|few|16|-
CASSRERPTLNTEAFF
TGCGCCAGCAGCAGGGAACGACCTACTTTGAACACTGAAGCTTTCTTT
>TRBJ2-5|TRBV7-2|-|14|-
CASSFASRKETQYF
TGTGCCAGCAGCTTTGCTAGCCGTAAAGAGACCCAGTACTTC